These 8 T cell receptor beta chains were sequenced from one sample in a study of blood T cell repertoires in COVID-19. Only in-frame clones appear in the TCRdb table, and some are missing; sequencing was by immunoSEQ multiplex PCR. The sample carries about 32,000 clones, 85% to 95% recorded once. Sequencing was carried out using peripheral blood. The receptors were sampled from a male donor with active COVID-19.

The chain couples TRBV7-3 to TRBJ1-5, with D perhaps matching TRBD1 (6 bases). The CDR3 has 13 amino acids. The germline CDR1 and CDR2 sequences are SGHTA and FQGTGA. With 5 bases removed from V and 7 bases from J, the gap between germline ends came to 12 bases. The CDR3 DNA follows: TGTGCCAGCAGCACAGGGTTCGGGCAGCCCCAGCATTTT. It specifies CASSTGFGQPQHF.

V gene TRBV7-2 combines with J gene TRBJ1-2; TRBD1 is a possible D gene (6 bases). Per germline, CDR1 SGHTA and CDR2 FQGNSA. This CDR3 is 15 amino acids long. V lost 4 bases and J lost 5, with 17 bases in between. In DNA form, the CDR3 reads TGTGCCAGCAGCTCAGACAGGACTCGTTCATATGGCTACACCTTC. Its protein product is CASSSDRTRSYGYTF.

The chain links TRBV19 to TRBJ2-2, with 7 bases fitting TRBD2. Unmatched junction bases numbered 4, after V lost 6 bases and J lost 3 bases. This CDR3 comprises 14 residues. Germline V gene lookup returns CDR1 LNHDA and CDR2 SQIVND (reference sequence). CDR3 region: CASRKAGDTGELFF. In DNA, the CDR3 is TGTGCCAGTAGGAAGGCGGGGGACACCGGGGAGCTGTTTTTT.

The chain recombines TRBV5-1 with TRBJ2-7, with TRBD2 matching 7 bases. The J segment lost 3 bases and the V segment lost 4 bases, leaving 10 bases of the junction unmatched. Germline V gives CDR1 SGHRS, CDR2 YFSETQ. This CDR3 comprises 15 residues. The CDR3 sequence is CASSPLGRGVYEQYF. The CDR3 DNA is TGCGCCAGCAGCCCACTAGGACGGGGGGTCTACGAGCAGTACTTC.

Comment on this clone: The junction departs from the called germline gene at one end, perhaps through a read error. This CDR3 is CASSITVTGTGEF. The DNA for the CDR3 is TGTGCCAGCAGCATTACGGTTACCGGGACAGGGGAGTTC. The V and J genes are TRBV12-3 or TRBV12-4 and TRBJ2-7; 10 positions agree with TRBD1. The CDR3 spans 13 residues.

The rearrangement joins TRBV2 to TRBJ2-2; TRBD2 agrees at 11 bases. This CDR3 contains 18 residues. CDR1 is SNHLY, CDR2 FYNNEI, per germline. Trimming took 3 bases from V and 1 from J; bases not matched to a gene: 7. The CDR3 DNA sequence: TGTGCCAGCAGTGATCTAGTTCTAGCGGGGGGGAACACCGGGGAGCTGTTTTTT. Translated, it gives CASSDLVLAGGNTGELFF. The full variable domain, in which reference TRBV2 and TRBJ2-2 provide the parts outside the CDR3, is EPEVTQTPSHQVTQMGQEVILRCVPISNHLYFYWYRQILGQKVEFLVSFYNNEISEKSEIFDDQFSVERPDGSNFTLKIRSTKLEDSAMYFCASSDLVLAGGNTGELFFGEGSRLTVL.

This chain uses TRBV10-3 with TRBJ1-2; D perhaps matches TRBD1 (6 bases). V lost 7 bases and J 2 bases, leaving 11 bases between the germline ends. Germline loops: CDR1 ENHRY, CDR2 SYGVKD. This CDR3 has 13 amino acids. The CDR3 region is CAITDRLNYGYTF. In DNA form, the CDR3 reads TGTGCCATCACAGACAGGCTAAACTATGGCTACACCTTC.

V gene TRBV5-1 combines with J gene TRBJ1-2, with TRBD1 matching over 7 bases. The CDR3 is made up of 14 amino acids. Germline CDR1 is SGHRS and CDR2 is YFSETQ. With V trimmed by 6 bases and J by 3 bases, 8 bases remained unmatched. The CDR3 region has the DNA TGCGCCAGCAAAAGGGACAGTTCGGACTATGGCTACACCTTC. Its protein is CASKRDSSDYGYTF.